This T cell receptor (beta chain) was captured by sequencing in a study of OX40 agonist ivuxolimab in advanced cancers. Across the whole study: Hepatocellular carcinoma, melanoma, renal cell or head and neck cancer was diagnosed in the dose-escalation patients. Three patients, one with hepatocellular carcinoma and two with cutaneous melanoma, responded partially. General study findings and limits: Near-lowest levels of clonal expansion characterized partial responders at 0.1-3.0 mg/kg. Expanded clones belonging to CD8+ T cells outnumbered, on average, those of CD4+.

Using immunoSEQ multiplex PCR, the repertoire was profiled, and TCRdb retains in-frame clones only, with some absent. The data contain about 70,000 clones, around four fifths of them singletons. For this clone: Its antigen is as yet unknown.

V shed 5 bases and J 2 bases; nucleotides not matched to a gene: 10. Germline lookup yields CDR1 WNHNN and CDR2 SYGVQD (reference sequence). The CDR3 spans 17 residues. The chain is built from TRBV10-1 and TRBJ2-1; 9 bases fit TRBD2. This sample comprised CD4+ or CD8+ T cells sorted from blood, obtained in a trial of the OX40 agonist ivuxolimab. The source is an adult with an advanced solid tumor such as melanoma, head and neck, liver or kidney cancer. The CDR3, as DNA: TGCGCCAGCAGTCGCACGCAACTAGCGGGCCCCTACAATGAGCAGTTCTTC. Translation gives CASSRTQLAGPYNEQFF.